This T cell receptor (beta chain) was found in a study of T cells after yellow fever vaccination (dated by TCRdb to the late 2010s). Context from the whole study: The SMART-Seq v4 Ultra Low Input RNA kit was used to prepare libraries from fractions with low cell numbers. Bulk TCR alpha and beta repertoires were sequenced longitudinally to track T-cell clones before and after primary and booster YFV17D yellow fever vaccination. Two healthy male donors made up the cohort, one aged 18 to 29 years and the other aged 30 to 40 years. Bulk PBMC replicates and cell subsets were isolated from blood drawn at multiple timepoints before and after both primary and secondary immunization.

TCRdb names Illumina NovaSeq 6000 as the instrument used. TCR cDNA was synthesized by 5'RACE template switching, which introduced a universal primer site and unique molecular identifiers. cDNA synthesis was primed from both the TCR alpha and TCR beta constant segments. Two PCR steps were used to amplify libraries, with sample barcodes and sequencing adapters being added in the second step. Sequencing of the libraries was done on either Illumina HiSeq 2500 (2x100 bp) or NovaSeq (2x150 bp). On the study's bioinformatics: MIGEC was used to demultiplex reads and collapse the reads into UMI consensus sequences, and MiXCR was used for V(D)J alignment. Clonotypes responding to the vaccine were identified with edgeR on replicate PBMC samples, with the criteria of FDR below 0.01 and a log2 fold change above 5 up to day 15. CD4 or CD8 identity was assigned to each bulk clonotype according to whether the clonotype was present at higher abundance in the sequenced CD4 repertoire or the sequenced CD8 repertoire. TCRdb's own reprocessing of the public reads used fastp at Q25 and MiXCR and kept productive beta chains. Records with the same CDR3 protein are collapsed into one entry carrying the most frequent genes and DNA. Clone size and V and J calls follow TCRdb, not the original study. Within this sample are about 320,000 distinct CDR3 sequences, with approximately 12% of them counted one time only. Of the sample, under 4% is held by the ten largest clones.

The treatment or condition label for this specimen denotes: live attenuated yellow fever vaccine strain. PBMCs were isolated from peripheral blood using a standard Ficoll-Paque protocol. CD4 and CD8 T-cell fractions were isolated with Dynabeads CD4 and CD8 positive selection kits. TriZol was used to extract RNA from bulk PBMCs, from CD4 and CD8 fractions, and from dextramer-positive and dextramer-negative fractions. Concerning this clonotype: Its antigen is still unknown. No base quality values were provided; no much bigger clone lies one nucleotide off.

From the germline V gene, CDR1 is SGHTA and CDR2 is FQGNSA. Relative to germline, V is missing 3 bases and J is missing 3 bases, with 4 bases of the junction outside any gene match. The CDR3 has 15 amino acids, counting the end cysteine and phenylalanine. This entry keeps only the CDR3 DNA: 45 bases, framed from base 1. The paper as a whole reports these results and caveats: The secondary T-cell response was found to be weaker but faster than the primary response, with a peak reached on day 5 rather than on day 15. A small share of clonotypes was detected in both CD4 and CD8 compartments, with the overlap likely arising from convergent recombination. After the booster, most of the clones that had expanded following primary vaccination were detected again (about 95% of CD4 and 80% to 90% of CD8), which suggests that memory was broadly maintained. Computational filtering was required because FACS-sorted repertoires could contain abundant contaminating clonotypes from the bulk population. The study included only two donors, which limits how far the findings can be generalized.

The starting material was CD4+ T cells sorted from PBMCs, obtained 45 days after the yellow fever booster vaccination. The rearranged segments are TRBV7-2 and TRBJ2-7, with 11 middle bases fitting TRBD1. This receptor was taken from a man aged 18 to 35 who received the YFV17D yellow fever vaccine. The CDR3 sequence is CASSFGTGGFYEQYF. The nucleotide sequence reads as follows: TGTGCCAGCAGCTTTGGGACAGGGGGTTTCTACGAGCAGTACTTC.